The clone carrying this T cell receptor (beta chain) was counted only a few times. Antigen unknown. This specimen belongs to a study of naive and memory T cell subsets. Findings of the study overall: There was no ground truth to check naive and memory subset results. Over 85% of naive TCR sequences appeared only once, unlike memory subsets.

V lost 4 bases, J lost 5 bases, and 11 bases stayed unmatched. Germline V CDR1 and CDR2: KGHSH, LQKENI. The CDR3 has 16 amino acids. Two oligonucleotides, mixed equimolar, formed the beta constant-region primer covering TRBC1 and TRBC2. Nested alpha and beta constant-region primers with the SP2 primer drove four PCR rounds on ligated cDNA. Ligation attached a single-stranded oligonucleotide with a 12-nucleotide UMI and the SP2 primer to the cDNA 3' end. One entry per CDR3 protein, called by TCRdb with MiXCR from the UMI-ligation and nested PCR reads. The data show about 120,000 distinct CDR3 sequences, 36% seen once.

The receptor was isolated from a human donor in good health. This chain joins TRBV18 and TRBJ1-1, with TRBD1 matching over 9 bases. The specimen sequenced was central memory CD4+ T cells from blood. CDR3 sequence: CASSQAGQGSGTEAFF. CDR3 sequence (DNA): TGTGCCAGCTCACAAGCGGGACAGGGTTCGGGTACTGAAGCTTTCTTT.